Listed here are 19 T cell receptor beta chains from one sample, sequenced in a study of CD8 T cells in ankylosing spondylitis. TCRdb re-analysed the 5' RACE reads in MiXCR, keeping a single row per CDR3 protein. The sample lists roughly 250,000 distinct CDR3 sequences, approximately 9% occurring once. Sequenced input: blood, either unsorted or a sorted T cell fraction (not recorded which). The receptor source for this set is a male donor with ankylosing spondylitis or in good health (not recorded which).

This clonotype appeared a few times. The J gene is TRBJ1-3, the V gene TRBV2; no firm D call. With 4 bases removed from V and 0 bases from J, the gap between germline ends came to 10 bases. In germline, CDR1 is SNHLY, CDR2 FYNNEI. The CDR3 is made up of 15 amino acids. CDR3 sequence: CASSVQRDSGNTIYF. CDR3 coding DNA: TGTGCCAGCAGTGTTCAGAGAGACTCTGGAAACACCATATATTTT.

This clonotype has a count of ten or more. This chain uses TRBV12-3 or TRBV12-4 with TRBJ1-3; D not resolved. Trimming removed 5 bases from V and 5 bases from J, with 10 bases in between. CDR3 length equals 13 residues. The CDR3 loop is CASSPTARNTIYF. The CDR3, as DNA: TGTGCCAGCAGTCCCACGGCCCGAAACACCATATATTTT.

With regard to this clonotype: Just one base apart from a much larger clone, this may be a read error. This chain uses TRBV12-3 or TRBV12-4 with TRBJ1-4; maybe TRBD1 (6 bases). The CDR3 is made up of 15 amino acids. DNA for the CDR3: TGTGCCAGCAACCACAGGGTTGGCACTAATGGAAAACTGTTTTTT. Translation: CASNHRVGTNGKLFF.

At least ten counts were recorded for this clonotype. The rearrangement uses TRBV6-5 and TRBJ1-2, with D unresolved. Per the germline V gene, CDR1 is MNHEY and CDR2 is SVGAGI. The CDR3 has 15 residues. Trimming pared 0 bases from V and 3 bases from J, leaving 11 bases between. CDR3 in amino acids: CASSYSTNGYYGYTF. The DNA for the CDR3 is TGTGCCAGCAGTTACTCGACCAACGGCTACTATGGCTACACCTTC.

This clonotype was seen ten or more times. The V gene is TRBV12-3 or TRBV12-4, the J gene TRBJ2-1; D is possibly TRBD1 (6 bases). The CDR3 runs to 16 residues. The V end lost 2 bases, the J end lost 4 bases, and 15 bases lay between the germline ends. The CDR3 here is CASSLTSGARYNEQFF. The DNA for the CDR3 is TGTGCCAGCAGTTTAACTTCAGGGGCCCGTTACAATGAGCAGTTCTTC.

This clonotype was seen ten or more times. The genes are TRBV20-1 and TRBJ2-7, with D possibly matching TRBD1 (6 bases). The germline V gene encodes CDR1 DFQATT and CDR2 SNEGSKA (reference sequence). V was clipped by 0 bases and J by 0 bases, with 27 bases between them. The CDR3 sequence is 20 residues long. CDR3 amino acids: CSARDKVEDSYSFRSYEQYF. DNA of the CDR3: TGCAGTGCTAGAGATAAAGTGGAGGACAGCTATTCCTTTCGCTCCTACGAGCAGTACTTC.

The chain employs TRBV7-9 and TRBJ1-2; 8 bases fit TRBD1. This CDR3 contains 17 residues. V shed 2 bases, J shed 3 bases, and the junction held 11 bases outside the gene matches. Germline values: CDR1 SEHNR, CDR2 FQNEAQ (reference sequence). The CDR3 protein is CASSLTRTGMRDYGYTF. DNA of the CDR3: TGTGCCAGCAGCTTAACGAGGACAGGGATGAGGGACTATGGCTACACCTTC.

This clonotype was observed at least ten times. In DNA, the CDR3 is TGCAGTGCTAGAGCCAACAGGGATGCGGTTACTGAAGCTTTCTTT. This gives the protein CSARANRDAVTEAFF. The chain is built from TRBV20-1 and TRBJ1-1; D possibly corresponds to TRBD1 (6 bases). V was pared by 1 base and J by 5 bases, with 17 bases between. Germline V lookup: CDR1 DFQATT, CDR2 SNEGSKA (reference sequence). This CDR3 comprises 15 residues.

This clonotype was counted at least ten times. The rearrangement links TRBV19 to TRBJ2-1; tentatively, D is TRBD1 (5 bases). Deletions cut 5 bases from V and 2 bases from J, with 13 bases between. This CDR3 region has 15 residues. Germline CDR1 and CDR2: LNHDA and SQIVND (reference sequence). CDR3 DNA: TGTGCCAGTAGTGGCCAGGGTATTGCCTACAATGAGCAGTTCTTC. It encodes CASSGQGIAYNEQFF. The full variable domain, with the rest looked up from reference TRBV19 and TRBJ2-1, is DGGITQSPKYLFRKEGQNVTLSCEQNLNHDAMYWYRQDPGQGLRLIYYSQIVNDFQKGDIAEGYSVSREKKESFPLTVTSAQKNPTAFYLCASSGQGIAYNEQFFGPGTRLTVL.

This clonotype appeared many times. The genes are TRBV20-1 and TRBJ1-2; a possible D gene is TRBD1 (5 bases). The V end was cut by 6 bases, the J end by 2 bases, with 10 bases between. The CDR3 is 12 amino acids. Germline V lookup: CDR1 DFQATT, CDR2 SNEGSKA (reference sequence). CDR3 protein: CSALWGNYGYTF. The DNA of the CDR3 is TGCAGTGCGCTTTGGGGGAACTATGGCTACACCTTC.

This clonotype has more than one count but fewer than ten. V usage is TRBV18 and J usage is TRBJ1-1, with D unresolved. With 1 base removed from V and 4 bases from J, the gap between germline ends came to 13 bases. Germline V CDR1 and CDR2: KGHSH, LQKENI. This CDR3 contains 15 residues. The CDR3 spells CASSPLNGVLTEAFF. In DNA, the CDR3 is TGTGCCAGCTCACCACTGAATGGAGTGCTCACTGAAGCTTTCTTT.

This chain connects TRBV28 to TRBJ1-1; D call uncertain. The ends were cut back, 3 bases at V and 3 bases at J, with 14 bases in the middle. Germline CDR1 MDHEN, CDR2 SYDVKM. This CDR3 comprises 15 residues. The CDR3 bases are TGTGCCAGCAGTTTGAGGGCCCTAAGGGACACTGAAGCTTTCTTT. It codes for CASSLRALRDTEAFF.

The genes are TRBV20-1 and TRBJ2-1, with 9 bases that match TRBD2. Germline assignment: CDR1 DFQATT and CDR2 SNEGSKA (reference sequence). Germline trimming cut 3 bases from V and 9 bases from J; bases unmatched to any gene: 12. The CDR3 sequence is 15 residues long. Here the CDR3 reads CSASATGGRGSEQFF. Here the CDR3 DNA reads TGCAGTGCTAGTGCCACGGGCGGGAGGGGGAGTGAGCAGTTCTTC.

This clonotype was seen many times. V and J are TRBV5-1 and TRBJ1-4; TRBD1 might be the D (6 bases). V lost 1 base to trimming and J lost 7 bases, with 11 bases between them. Germline V lookup: CDR1 SGHRS, CDR2 YFSETQ. The CDR3 loop spans 14 amino acids. CDR3 residues: CASSLSGVGEKLFF. Written as DNA, the CDR3 is TGCGCCAGCAGCTTGTCAGGGGTCGGTGAAAAACTGTTTTTT. Combining the CDR3 with reference TRBV5-1 and TRBJ1-4 gives the whole variable domain KAGVTQTPRYLIKTRGQQVTLSCSPISGHRSVSWYQQTPGQGLQFLFEYFSETQRNKGNFPGRFSGRQFSNSRSEMNVSTLELGDSALYLCASSLSGVGEKLFFGSGTQLSVL.

In its sample, this clonotype was seen many times. The chain employs TRBV9 and TRBJ1-3; D remains ambiguous. CDR3 length: 14 residues. The germline CDR1 and CDR2 sequences are SGDLS and YYNGEE. Trimming left V 0 bases short and J 0 bases short, with 4 bases between. This chain's CDR3 is CASSVGLSGNTIYF. The CDR3 coding sequence is TGTGCCAGCAGCGTAGGGCTCTCTGGAAACACCATATATTTT.

This clonotype was recorded at least ten times. This rearrangement joins TRBV12-3 or TRBV12-4 to TRBJ2-3; D tentatively reads TRBD1 or TRBD2 (6 bases each). The CDR3 length is 16 residues. V lost 6 bases and J 1 base, leaving 17 bases between the germline ends. The CDR3 reads CASRRSGGQGTDTQYF. CDR3 DNA: TGTGCCAGCAGGCGAAGTGGGGGGCAGGGCACAGATACGCAGTATTTT.

The chain is built from TRBV12-3 or TRBV12-4 and TRBJ2-2; D may match TRBD1 or TRBD2 (6 bases each). V was shortened by 6 bases and J by 5 bases, with 16 bases between the two germline ends. This CDR3 region has 15 residues. The CDR3 DNA sequence: TGTGCCAGCAGGGACCCGGGGGCAGGGACCGGGGAGCTGTTTTTT. Its translation is CASRDPGAGTGELFF.

The sample holds a few counts of this clonotype. The rearrangement links TRBV4-2 to TRBJ2-3; TRBD1 matches at 8 bases. This CDR3 spans 17 amino acids. Germline CDR1 reads LGHNA; CDR2 reads YNFKEQ. The ends lost 4 bases at V and 3 bases at J; junction bases unmatched: 12. The CDR3 DNA follows: TGTGCCAGCAGCCGTAACCCCGGGACAGGTCTTACAGATACGCAGTATTTT. It yields the protein CASSRNPGTGLTDTQYF.

In this sample, this clonotype turned up many times. The rearrangement uses TRBV11-1 and TRBJ2-1; TRBD2 matches at 8 bases. Trimming took 0 bases from V and 0 from J; bases not matched to a gene: 10. This CDR3 is 19 amino acids long. Looked up from germline, CDR1 is SGHAT and CDR2 is FQDESV (reference sequence). The CDR3: CASSLAPLRSGSSYNEQFF. The CDR3 region has the DNA TGTGCCAGCAGCTTAGCGCCCCTCCGGAGCGGGAGCTCCTACAATGAGCAGTTCTTC.